A selection of T cell receptor beta chains follows, all from one sample in a study of T cell responses to AZD1222 COVID-19 vaccine. Assay used: immunoSEQ multiplex PCR; TCRdb lists only in-frame clones, some missing. The table shows roughly 150,000 clones, with more than 70% occurring only once. The sequences come from peripheral blood, collected on day 0 of AZD1222 vaccination. The receptor set was obtained from an adult in good health. CDR3s include the opening cysteine and the closing phenylalanine or tryptophan. D genes are given only for firm matches. The listing skips clone size in some rows; elsewhere it reads once, few, many or a size class.

j_call v_call d_call cdr3_length clone_size cdr3_aa cdr3_nt
TRBJ2-7 TRBV9 . 14 . CASSSQHLGGEQYF TGTGCCAGCAGCTCCCAACATCTCGGGGGCGAGCAGTACTTC
TRBJ1-3 TRBV6-5 TRBD1 15 once CASSPDRTSGNTIYF TGTGCCAGCAGTCCGGACAGGACCTCTGGAAACACCATATATTTT
TRBJ1-1 TRBV29-1 . 13 . CSVIQGLNTEAFF TGCAGCGTTATACAGGGATTGAACACTGAAGCTTTCTTT
TRBJ1-1 TRBV5-4 TRBD1 15 . CASSLAGTENTEAFF TGTGCCAGCAGCTTAGCCGGGACAGAAAACACTGAAGCTTTCTTT
TRBJ1-1 TRBV7-2 TRBD1 15 . CASSLGAGGNTEAFF TGTGCCAGCAGCTTAGGGGCAGGGGGGAACACTGAAGCTTTCTTT
TRBJ2-7 TRBV4-3 . 16 . CASSQVVQDSSYEQYF TGCGCCAGCAGCCAAGTGGTACAGGATAGCTCCTACGAGCAGTACTTC
TRBJ1-6 TRBV9 . 15 once CASSVGGQYNSPLHF TGTGCCAGCAGCGTAGGAGGACAGTATAATTCACCCCTCCACTTT
TRBJ1-5 TRBV6-1 . 13 . CASSEVGGWPQHF TGTGCCAGCAGTGAGGTAGGGGGTTGGCCCCAGCATTTT
TRBJ1-1 TRBV4-1 . 14 . CASSHPDRNTEAFF TGCGCCAGCAGCCACCCGGACAGGAACACTGAAGCTTTCTTT
TRBJ1-5 TRBV29-1 . 13 . CSVARDSNQPQHF TGCAGCGTTGCCAGAGATAGCAATCAGCCCCAGCATTTT
TRBJ1-1 TRBV7-9 . 15 . CASSSQPGLRTEAFF TGTGCCAGCAGCTCCCAACCGGGACTCAGGACTGAAGCTTTCTTT
TRBJ1-5 TRBV6-5 . 14 . CASSQTGSNQPQHF TGTGCCAGCAGTCAAACAGGGAGCAATCAGCCCCAGCATTTT
TRBJ1-2 TRBV4-3 . 14 . CASSQDGRGEGYTF TGCGCCAGCAGCCAAGACGGTAGGGGGGAAGGCTACACCTTC
TRBJ1-5 TRBV4-2 . 17 . CASSQDLAGVGVQPQHF TGTGCCAGCAGCCAAGATCTTGCAGGGGTGGGCGTTCAGCCCCAGCATTTT
TRBJ2-2 TRBV7-8 . 15 few CASYWGSRITGELFF TGTGCCAGTTATTGGGGTTCTAGGATCACCGGGGAGCTGTTTTTT
TRBJ2-5 TRBV7-2 TRBD2 17 . CASSLRGTSGMRETQYF TGTGCCAGCAGCTTAAGAGGGACTAGCGGGATGAGGGAGACCCAGTACTTC
TRBJ2-2 TRBV18 . 16 . CASTLLLQPNTGELFF TGTGCCAGCACTCTTCTACTACAGCCGAACACCGGGGAGCTGTTTTTT
TRBJ1-1 TRBV5-1 TRBD1 14 . CASSLHQGDTEAFF TGCGCCAGCAGCTTGCACCAGGGGGACACTGAAGCTTTCTTT
TRBJ2-1 TRBV7-2 . 13 . CASTPRRDNEQFF TGTGCCAGCACCCCCCGGAGGGACAATGAGCAGTTCTTC
TRBJ1-5 TRBV19 . 16 few CASQNHREESNQPQHF TGTGCCAGCCAAAATCACAGGGAGGAGAGCAATCAGCCCCAGCATTTT
TRBJ2-1 TRBV5-1 . 16 . CASSLGLLGLDNEQFF TGCGCCAGCAGCTTGGGTCTCCTAGGACTCGACAATGAGCAGTTCTTC
TRBJ2-6 TRBV27 . 14 . CASSLVWGANVLTF TGTGCCAGCAGTTTGGTGTGGGGGGCCAACGTCCTGACTTTC
TRBJ2-7 TRBV11-2 TRBD2 15 . CASSPGLAGTYEQYF TGTGCCAGCAGCCCGGGACTAGCGGGGACATACGAGCAGTACTTC
TRBJ2-5 TRBV7-9 . 16 . CASSSNVRGVKETQYF TGTGCCAGCAGCAGCAATGTAAGGGGTGTGAAAGAGACCCAGTACTTC
TRBJ2-3 TRBV10-3 TRBD1 14 . CAIGTGESTDTQYF TGTGCCATCGGGACAGGGGAAAGCACAGATACGCAGTATTTT
TRBJ1-6 TRBV29-1 . 13 . CSVQSSYNSPLHF TGCAGCGTGCAGAGCTCCTATAATTCACCCCTCCACTTT
TRBJ2-3 TRBV11-2 . 12 once CASSLNADTQYF TGTGCCAGCAGCTTAAATGCAGATACGCAGTATTTT
TRBJ2-7 TRBV6-5 . 14 . CASSRARSAYEQYF TGTGCCAGCAGCCGCGCCAGGTCCGCCTACGAGCAGTACTTC
TRBJ2-1 TRBV27 TRBD2 15 . CASSFELAGKDEQFF TGTGCCAGCAGTTTCGAACTAGCGGGAAAGGATGAGCAGTTCTTC
TRBJ2-1 TRBV2 . 13 . CASSEGRDNEQFF TGTGCCAGCAGTGAGGGAAGGGACAATGAGCAGTTCTTC
TRBJ1-2 TRBV3-1/TRBV3-2 . 13 once CASSQVERDGYTF TGTGCCAGCAGCCAAGTCGAAAGGGATGGCTACACCTTC
TRBJ1-1 TRBV30 . 15 . CAWSRWGPLNTEAFF TGTGCCTGGAGTCGATGGGGTCCCTTGAACACTGAAGCTTTCTTT
TRBJ2-6 TRBV4-2 . 18 . CASSQGSGITPGANVLTF TGTGCCAGCAGCCAGGGGTCAGGTATAACCCCTGGGGCCAACGTCCTGACTTTC
TRBJ1-2 TRBV2 . 12 once CASSGRPGGYTF TGTGCCAGCAGTGGGCGCCCCGGTGGCTACACCTTC
TRBJ2-5 TRBV24-1 TRBD1 17 . CATSDSRDRGSSKTQYF TGTGCCACCAGTGATTCGCGGGACAGGGGCTCATCAAAGACCCAGTACTTC
TRBJ1-4 TRBV6-5 . 14 few CASTTPATNEKLFF TGTGCCAGCACCACACCGGCAACTAATGAAAAACTGTTTTTT
TRBJ2-7 TRBV11-2 TRBD1 14 . CASSPPGQSYEQYF TGTGCCAGCAGCCCTCCGGGACAGAGCTACGAGCAGTACTTC
TRBJ2-7 TRBV18 TRBD1 14 . CASSSGDRIYEQYF TGTGCCAGCTCCTCCGGGGACAGGATCTACGAGCAGTACTTC
TRBJ2-2 TRBV12-3/TRBV12-4 . 13 . CASSPTNTGELFF TGTGCCAGCAGCCCCACGAACACCGGGGAGCTGTTTTTT
TRBJ2-3 TRBV6-5 . 12 once CASSTTWDTQYF TGTGCCAGCAGTACGACATGGGATACGCAGTATTTT
TRBJ1-4 TRBV18 . 15 . CASSPQQGTDEKLFF TGTGCCAGCTCACCCCAACAGGGAACGGATGAAAAACTGTTTTTT
TRBJ1-3 TRBV9 . 15 few CASSVPGGSGNTIYF TGTGCCAGCAGCGTCCCAGGCGGCTCTGGAAACACCATATATTTT
TRBJ2-3 TRBV10-3 . 15 . CAITLTEGGTDTQYF TGTGCCATCACCTTGACAGAGGGGGGAACAGATACGCAGTATTTT
TRBJ2-2 TRBV19 . 16 . CASSIPGTLNTGELFF TGTGCCAGTAGTATCCCCGGGACTCTTAACACCGGGGAGCTGTTTTTT
TRBJ2-1 TRBV10-3 TRBD2 16 . CAISEAGRGEGDEQFF TGTGCCATCAGTGAGGCGGGGCGGGGGGAAGGTGATGAGCAGTTCTTC
TRBJ1-1 TRBV6-4 . 14 . CASSEKGGNTEAFF TGTGCCAGCAGTGAGAAGGGGGGGAACACTGAAGCTTTCTTT
TRBJ2-3 TRBV6-5 . 14 once CASSSRTTTDTQYF TGTGCCAGCAGTTCCAGGACTACTACAGATACGCAGTATTTT
TRBJ1-6 TRBV6-4 . 14 once CASSASAGFSPLHF TGTGCCAGCAGTGCCTCCGCAGGGTTCTCACCCCTCCACTTT
TRBJ2-5 TRBV4-3 . 13 . CASSHYESETQYF TGCGCCAGCAGCCATTATGAGTCAGAGACCCAGTACTTC
TRBJ1-2 TRBV7-2 . 13 . CASSLSGGYGYTF TGTGCCAGCAGCTTATCTGGGGGCTATGGCTACACCTTC
TRBJ2-7 TRBV18 TRBD2 15 . CASSPLGLTFYEQYF TGTGCCAGCTCACCATTGGGACTAACCTTCTACGAGCAGTACTTC
TRBJ2-7 TRBV19 . 14 . CASSTQGSPGGQYF TGTGCCAGTAGTACTCAGGGTTCGCCTGGCGGGCAGTACTTC